This TCR beta chain is from a study of Tregs in tolerant kidney transplant recipients. Recipients received nonmyeloablative bone marrow transplants from related graft donors, with transient mixed chimerism. Unstimulated regulatory T cells (CD4+CD25+CD127-), CD4+CD25- non-regulatory cells, CD4 and CD8 cells were FACS-sorted from thawed PBMCs. Measured with immunoSEQ multiplex PCR; TCRdb has only the in-frame clones, and not every one. In the table there are about 50,000 clones, roughly 89% of which are singletons. CDR3 length: 15 residues. V lost 3 bases, J lost 0 bases, and 11 bases lay in between. The germline V gene encodes CDR1 MDHEN and CDR2 SYDVKM.

This receptor was taken from a human patient who received a combined kidney and bone marrow transplant. Among the T cells, some may be from the graft donor. Here the sequenced sample was CD8+ T cells from blood (PBMCs), taken 12 months after the transplant. The chain employs TRBV28 and TRBJ1-1; D is perhaps TRBD1 (6 bases). CDR3 sequence: CASSFRDILNTEAFF. CDR3 sequence (DNA): TGTGCCAGCAGTTTCAGGGACATCTTGAACACTGAAGCTTTCTTT.